The 20 T cell receptor beta chains in this list originate from one sample, sequenced in a study of blood T cell repertoires in COVID-19. Produced via immunoSEQ multiplex PCR; TCRdb's table is partial and in-frame only. Here the sample spans 60,000 to 75,000 clones, just over 85% being singletons. The source material was peripheral blood. The receptors shown here come from a man aged 25-45 years with acute or convalescent COVID-19.

The J gene is TRBJ2-3, the V gene TRBV4-1; D is perhaps TRBD2 (6 bases). Trimming took 4 bases from V and 6 from J, leaving 8 bases between them. CDR1 and CDR2 from the germline V gene are MGHRA and YSYEKL. This CDR3 spans 12 amino acids. The DNA for the CDR3 is TGCGCCAGCAGCCTAGGGACTGATACGCAGTATTTT. Translating it yields CASSLGTDTQYF.

The CDR3, as DNA: TGTGCCAGCAGTGGGAAACCCGGGACACAGTGGAGCTATGGCTACACCTTC. Amino acids: CASSGKPGTQWSYGYTF. This chain joins TRBV6-1 and TRBJ1-2; tentative D call: TRBD1 (6 bases). The CDR3 runs to 17 residues. V lost 4 bases and J 4 bases, leaving 22 bases between the germline ends. Per germline, CDR1 MNHNS and CDR2 SASEGT.

V and J are TRBV7-9 and TRBJ1-4; D is unresolved. The CDR3 runs 15 residues. Deletions cut 2 bases from V and 8 bases from J, with 15 bases between. CDR1 is SEHNR and CDR2 is FQNEAQ in the germline V gene (reference sequence). The CDR3 loop is CASSLNSLADEKLFF. DNA for the CDR3: TGTGCCAGCAGCTTAAACTCTTTAGCTGACGAAAAACTGTTTTTT.

The chain has TRBV14 and TRBJ1-1; 9 bases map to TRBD1. This CDR3 is built from 15 residues. With V trimmed by 3 bases and J by 4 bases, 6 bases remained unmatched. Germline-derived CDR1 and CDR2 are SGHDN and FVKESK. The CDR3 nucleotides are TGTGCCAGCAGCCAGGACGGGACAGGGCCCACTGAAGCTTTCTTT. Encoded protein: CASSQDGTGPTEAFF.

This chain joins TRBV7-6 and TRBJ2-3, with 10 positions matching TRBD2. Germline trimming cut 3 bases from V and 2 bases from J; bases unmatched to any gene: 8. The germline CDR1 and CDR2 sequences are SGHVS and FNYEAQ. CDR3 length: 17 residues. CDR3 in DNA: TGTGCCAGCAGCTTCGGGAGTACTAGCGGGACCACAGATACGCAGTATTTT. Amino acid sequence: CASSFGSTSGTTDTQYF.

V is TRBV12-5 and J is TRBJ2-4; possibly TRBD1 for D (5 bases). This CDR3 comprises 17 residues. The ends were cut back, 1 base at V and 0 bases at J, with 13 bases in the middle. Germline V lookup: CDR1 LGHNT, CDR2 FRNRAP. The CDR3: CASGLGKTVLAKNIQYF. The CDR3 coding sequence is TGTGCTAGTGGTTTGGGGAAGACAGTTCTAGCCAAAAACATTCAGTACTTC. Full variable domain (missing parts from reference TRBV12-5 and TRBJ2-4): DARVTQTPRHKVTEMGQEVTMRCQPILGHNTVFWYRQTMMQGLELLAYFRNRAPLDDSGMPKDRFSAEMPDATLATLKIQPSEPRDSAVYFCASGLGKTVLAKNIQYFGAGTRLSVL.

In this sample, this clone turned up once. The chain uses TRBV6-5 and TRBJ1-1; TRBD1 aligns across 8 bases. The CDR3 is 14 amino acids. V lost 6 bases to trimming and J lost 4 bases; unmatched junction nucleotides: 7. Germline V gene data show CDR1 as MNHEY and CDR2 as SVGAGI. CDR3 amino acids: CASRPGGGSTEAFF. The CDR3 DNA follows: TGTGCCAGCAGGCCAGGGGGCGGGAGCACTGAAGCTTTCTTT.

The chain combines TRBV10-3 with TRBJ1-5; D unclear. This CDR3 has 17 residues. V shed 0 bases and J shed 0 bases, with 12 bases lying between them. The germline CDR1 and CDR2 sequences are ENHRY and SYGVKD. The CDR3 nucleotides read TGTGCCATCAGTGAGTCGACTGGCCTTTATAGCAATCAGCCCCAGCATTTT. Its protein is CAISESTGLYSNQPQHF.

This sequence joins TRBV27 and TRBJ2-2; 9 nucleotides line up with TRBD2. The junction had 13 bases not matched to a gene; V was cut back by 1 base and J by 4 bases. This CDR3 has 19 amino acids. Germline V gene lookup returns CDR1 MNHEY and CDR2 SMNVEV (reference sequence). CDR3 sequence: CASSLFYGGRALGTGELFF. The CDR3 nucleotides read TGTGCCAGCAGTTTATTTTACGGCGGGAGGGCCCTAGGCACCGGGGAGCTGTTTTTT.

The V and J genes are TRBV7-8 and TRBJ2-3; 11 nucleotides agree with TRBD2. Germline values: CDR1 SGHVS, CDR2 FQNEAQ. The CDR3 runs 16 residues. V trimming: 1 base; J trimming: 2 bases; junction bases outside the gene matches: 2. DNA of the CDR3: TGTGCCAGCAGCTTAGTTAGCGGGGGGGTCACAGATACGCAGTATTTT. This codes for CASSLVSGGVTDTQYF.

The V gene is TRBV19, the J gene TRBJ1-3; possibly TRBD1 for D (5 bases). Germline V gene data show CDR1 as LNHDA and CDR2 as SQIVND (reference sequence). Between the trimmed V and J ends, which lost 7 bases and 0 bases, there was a span of 10 bases. CDR3 length: 14 residues. CDR3 sequence reads: CASIGQPSGNTIYF. Written as DNA, the CDR3 is TGTGCCAGTATCGGACAACCCTCTGGAAACACCATATATTTT.

V is TRBV7-8 and J is TRBJ2-5, with TRBD1 as a possible D gene (5 bases). Trimming cost V 1 base and J 3 bases, with 9 bases left between them. The CDR3 extends over 14 amino acids. Germline CDR1 is SGHVS and CDR2 is FQNEAQ. The CDR3 nucleotides read TGTGCCAGCAGCTTAGACAGGTCCAAAGAGACCCAGTACTTC. The encoded protein is CASSLDRSKETQYF.

This chain joins TRBV19 and TRBJ2-1; 8 positions match TRBD1. V lost 9 bases to trimming and J lost 1 base; unmatched junction nucleotides: 5. This CDR3 is built from 14 residues. Looked up from germline, CDR1 is LNHDA and CDR2 is SQIVND (reference sequence). CDR3 DNA: TGTGCCAGCGGCGACAGGGGTTCCTACAATGAGCAGTTCTTC. Its translation is CASGDRGSYNEQFF. Supplemented by reference TRBV19 and TRBJ2-1, the full variable domain reads DGGITQSPKYLFRKEGQNVTLSCEQNLNHDAMYWYRQDPGQGLRLIYYSQIVNDFQKGDIAEGYSVSREKKESFPLTVTSAQKNPTAFYLCASGDRGSYNEQFFGPGTRLTVL.

The chain uses TRBV19 and TRBJ2-7; 11 bases line up with TRBD2. V shed 1 base and J 0 bases; nucleotides not matched to a gene: 5. The CDR3 is 17 amino acids. CDR1 is LNHDA and CDR2 is SQIVND in the germline V gene (reference sequence). CDR3: CASSIVLGLADSYEQYF. CDR3 DNA: TGTGCCAGTAGTATAGTTCTGGGACTAGCGGACTCCTACGAGCAGTACTTC.

V and J are TRBV10-2 and TRBJ2-2, with 9 bases identical to TRBD1. The germline CDR1 and CDR2 sequences are WSHSY and SAAADI. CDR3 length equals 16 residues. Unmatched junction bases numbered 9, after V lost 6 bases and J lost 4 bases. CDR3 nucleotides: TGCGCCAGCAGCACCACCGGGACAGGGACCACCGGGGAGCTGTTTTTT. The encoded protein is CASSTTGTGTTGELFF.

In its sample, this clone was seen once. This chain connects TRBV5-1 to TRBJ2-1, with 11 bases aligning to TRBD1. The CDR3 runs to 15 residues. CDR1 SGHRS and CDR2 YFSETQ come from the germline V gene. J lost 9 bases, V lost 4 bases, and 9 bases had no gene match. CDR3 in amino acids: CASSPRDRGFSEQFF. CDR3 sequence (DNA): TGCGCCAGCAGCCCCCGGGACAGGGGGTTTTCTGAGCAGTTCTTC. The full variable domain, completed using reference TRBV5-1 and TRBJ2-1, is KAGVTQTPRYLIKTRGQQVTLSCSPISGHRSVSWYQQTPGQGLQFLFEYFSETQRNKGNFPGRFSGRQFSNSRSEMNVSTLELGDSALYLCASSPRDRGFSEQFFGPGTRLTVL.

The chain combines TRBV19 with TRBJ2-1; TRBD1 matches at 7 bases. The germline CDR1 and CDR2 sequences are LNHDA and SQIVND (reference sequence). The CDR3 contains 15 residues. The trim removed 2 bases at V and 4 bases at J, leaving 5 bases unmatched. For the CDR3, the DNA is TGTGCCAGTAGTATACGTGGGGACAGTTACAATGAGCAGTTCTTC. This encodes CASSIRGDSYNEQFF.

V is TRBV19 and J is TRBJ1-2, with D uncertain. This CDR3 contains 14 residues. In germline, CDR1 is LNHDA, CDR2 SQIVND (reference sequence). V lost 4 bases, J lost 1 base, and 10 bases lay in between. As DNA, the CDR3 is TGTGCCAGTAGTACGAGAGCGGGTAACTATGGCTACACCTTC. This gives the protein CASSTRAGNYGYTF.

V usage is TRBV6-6 and J usage is TRBJ1-3; 7 nucleotides agree with TRBD1. Germline CDR1 and CDR2: MNHNY and SVGAGI (reference sequence). V lost 5 bases, J lost 4 bases, and 8 bases stayed unmatched. CDR3 size: 15 residues. CDR3 amino acids: CASSQDQGVGNTIYF. The CDR3, as DNA: TGTGCCAGCAGTCAAGATCAGGGGGTGGGAAACACCATATATTTT.

V gene TRBV9 combines with J gene TRBJ1-2; D not resolved. The V gene lost 0 bases and the J gene lost 1 base, with 4 bases spanning the gap. This CDR3 spans 13 amino acids. Germline V gives CDR1 SGDLS, CDR2 YYNGEE. The CDR3 sequence is CASSVDSNYGYTF. The CDR3 DNA is TGTGCCAGCAGCGTAGACAGTAACTATGGCTACACCTTC. Full variable domain (remainder filled in from reference TRBV9 and TRBJ1-2): DSGVTQTPKHLITATGQRVTLRCSPRSGDLSVYWYQQSLDQGLQFLIQYYNGEERAKGNILERFSAQQFPDLHSELNLSSLELGDSALYFCASSVDSNYGYTFGSGTRLTVV.